This T cell receptor beta chain was identified during a study of blood T cell repertoires in COVID-19. V lost 3 bases, J lost 0 bases, and 8 bases lay in between. This CDR3 comprises 14 residues. Germline V CDR1 and CDR2: MNHNY, SVGAGI (reference sequence). Measured with immunoSEQ multiplex PCR; TCRdb has only the in-frame clones, and not every one. The table records approximately 170,000 clones, more than 85% of them present only once. The source material was peripheral blood. The J gene is TRBJ1-1, the V gene TRBV6-6; a possible D gene is TRBD1 (5 bases). This clonotype was obtained from a young man with acute or convalescent COVID-19. The CDR3 region has the DNA TGTGCCAGCAGTTATGGGGGGATGAACACTGAAGCTTTCTTT. It encodes CASSYGGMNTEAFF.